Below are 21 T cell receptor beta chains sequenced from a single sample in a study of blood T cell repertoires in COVID-19. Clones were read by immunoSEQ multiplex PCR, and TCRdb kept only the in-frame ones, dropping some. The sample includes about 240,000 clones, roughly 86% seen only once; the top ten take 7.1%. Sequenced material: peripheral blood. Receptor source: a woman in her sixties or seventies with active or convalescent COVID-19.

The rearrangement uses TRBV28 and TRBJ2-7; 8 bases line up with TRBD1. Germline CDR1 and CDR2: MDHEN and SYDVKM. The CDR3 contains 13 residues. With V trimmed by 11 bases and J by 5 bases, 11 bases remained unmatched. The CDR3, as DNA: TGTGCCTCGGTAGGGCAGGGGGCCCACGAGCAGTACTTC. Its protein is CASVGQGAHEQYF. The variable domain in full, with the rest retrieved from reference TRBV28 and TRBJ2-7, is DVKVTQSSRYLVKRTGEKVFLECVQDMDHENMFWYRQDPGLGLRLIYFSYDVKMKEKGDIPEGYSVSREKKERFSLILESASTNQTSMYLCASVGQGAHEQYFGPGTRLTVT.

The V call is TRBV7-2, the J call TRBJ2-5; 7 bases align to TRBD1. Germline V gives CDR1 SGHTA, CDR2 FQGNSA. The ends lost 6 bases at V and 5 bases at J; junction bases unmatched: 12. The CDR3 runs to 15 residues. DNA for the CDR3: TGTGCCAGCAGTGTACAGGGGACGCAGGGGGAGACCCAGTACTTC. Translating gives CASSVQGTQGETQYF.

This sequence joins TRBV7-3 and TRBJ1-3; no clear D. The CDR3 is 16 residues long. In germline, CDR1 is SGHTA, CDR2 FQGTGA. Between the trimmed V and J ends, which lost 9 bases and 0 bases, there was a span of 18 bases. CDR3 sequence: CASSHMGTNSGNTIYF. CDR3 in DNA: TGTGCCAGTTCCCATATGGGCACCAACTCTGGAAACACCATATATTTT.

This sequence joins TRBV3-1 (or the pseudogene TRBV3-2) and TRBJ1-3; D gene uncertain. The V end was cut by 4 bases, the J end by 0 bases, with 10 bases between. There are 15 residues in the CDR3. Germline values: CDR1 LGHDT, CDR2 YNNKEL (reference sequence). DNA for the CDR3: TGTGCCAGCAGCCCCGACCGGAGCTCTGGAAACACCATATATTTT. Translated: CASSPDRSSGNTIYF.

This rearrangement joins TRBV3-1 (or the pseudogene TRBV3-2) to TRBJ1-1, with 8 bases that match TRBD1. The V gene's germline CDR1 is LGHDT and CDR2 YNNKEL (reference sequence). V trimming: 4 bases; J trimming: 6 bases; junction bases outside the gene matches: 16. The CDR3 runs 17 residues. The DNA for the CDR3 is TGTGCCAGCAGCCGACTACAGGGGGTTCAGGGATTGTCTGAAGCTTTCTTT. Encoded protein: CASSRLQGVQGLSEAFF.

V is TRBV7-9 and J is TRBJ1-2; the D gene is possibly TRBD1 (6 bases). The CDR3 is made up of 16 amino acids. Trimming removed 4 bases at V and 7 bases at J, with 22 bases between. From germline, CDR1 is SEHNR and CDR2 FQNEAQ (reference sequence). The CDR3 sequence is CASSYTGLGGLGGYTF. Written as DNA, the CDR3 is TGTGCCAGCAGCTATACAGGGCTTGGAGGTCTAGGTGGCTACACCTTC.

This sequence joins TRBV27 and TRBJ2-7, with 8 bases fitting TRBD2. V lost 0 bases and J lost 4; bases outside the gene matches: 14. Germline assignment: CDR1 MNHEY and CDR2 SMNVEV (reference sequence). The CDR3 extends over 18 amino acids. This chain's CDR3 is CASSLSGGGPDTHYEQYF. As DNA, the CDR3 is TGTGCCAGCAGTTTATCGGGCGGGGGGCCCGACACCCATTACGAGCAGTACTTC.

This rearrangement joins TRBV20-1 to TRBJ2-5, with D unclear. The CDR3 covers 11 residues. CDR1 and CDR2 from the germline V gene are DFQATT and SNEGSKA (reference sequence). V was pared by 6 bases and J by 3 bases, with 8 bases between. CDR3 amino acids: CSASRKETQYF. The CDR3, as DNA: TGCAGTGCATCTAGAAAAGAGACCCAGTACTTC.

The chain has TRBV11-2 and TRBJ1-4; no clear D. Germline CDR1 reads SGHAT; CDR2 reads FQNNGV. This CDR3 spans 15 amino acids. Trimming cost V 5 bases and J 7 bases, with 17 bases left between them. For the CDR3, the DNA is TGTGCCAGCAGCATGGACTCGGTAATGCGTGAAAAACTGTTTTTT. It is translated as CASSMDSVMREKLFF.

This chain joins TRBV6-6 and TRBJ1-2; 8 bases are shared with TRBD1. This CDR3 spans 16 amino acids. In germline, CDR1 is MNHNY, CDR2 SVGAGI (reference sequence). V lost 2 bases to trimming and J lost 4 bases; unmatched junction nucleotides: 9. The CDR3 DNA reads as TGTGCCAGCAGTTACGACCAGGGGGCGCCGGGCTATGGCTACACCTTC. It yields the protein CASSYDQGAPGYGYTF.

Concerning this clone: At one end, the junction sequence differs from germline, possibly due to a read error. The genes are TRBV24-1 and TRBJ2-7; D ambiguous. The CDR3 is 11 amino acids. Per the germline V gene, CDR1 is KGHDR and CDR2 is SFDVKD. The CDR3 sequence is CATSDSHEQYF. The CDR3 bases are TGTGCCACCAGTGACTCCCACGAGCAGTACTTC.

The chain carries TRBV2 and TRBJ1-5; 7 bases agree with TRBD1. The CDR3 spans 14 residues. Trimming removed 5 bases from V and 4 bases from J; junction bases left unmatched: 5. Per germline, CDR1 SNHLY and CDR2 FYNNEI. CDR3: CASSRDSQNQPQHF. The CDR3 nucleotides are TGTGCCAGCAGTAGGGACAGCCAAAATCAGCCCCAGCATTTT.

The DNA of the CDR3 is TGTGCCAGCACTCCCTTCAGGAACACTGAAGCTTTCTTT. This translates into CASTPFRNTEAFF. This chain connects TRBV2 to TRBJ1-1; D gene unclear. CDR1 and CDR2 from the germline V gene are SNHLY and FYNNEI. The CDR3 runs 13 residues. V lost 7 bases and J lost 1, with 10 bases in between.

The chain carries TRBV15 and TRBJ2-1, with 7 positions matching TRBD2. The ends lost 5 bases at V and 8 bases at J; junction bases unmatched: 6. Germline CDR1 is LNHNV and CDR2 is YYDKDF (reference sequence). The CDR3 is 13 residues long. This CDR3 is CATSPRGLDEQFF. DNA for the CDR3: TGTGCCACCAGCCCGCGGGGGTTGGATGAGCAGTTCTTC.

On this clone itself: Within the sample, other DNA sequences also encode this same CDR3. The gene calls are TRBV18 and TRBJ2-5; 10 bases are shared with TRBD1. V dropped 0 bases and J dropped 4; count of bases not matched to a gene: 2. CDR3 length: 15 residues. Germline assignment: CDR1 KGHSH and CDR2 LQKENI. The chain's CDR3 is CASSPPGQGTETQYF. In nucleotides, the CDR3 is TGTGCCAGCTCACCACCGGGACAGGGGACAGAGACCCAGTACTTC.

CDR3 bases: TGTGCCAGCAGACGCCAAACAACTGAAGCTTTCTTT. This codes for CASRRQTTEAFF. The chain combines TRBV12-3 or TRBV12-4 with TRBJ1-1; no clear D gene. V was clipped by 6 bases and J by 5 bases, with 10 bases between them. The CDR3 is 12 amino acids.

The V gene is TRBV19, the J gene TRBJ2-5; a weak D match, TRBD2 (5 bases). Germline V gives CDR1 LNHDA, CDR2 SQIVND (reference sequence). With 7 bases removed from V and 7 bases from J, the gap between germline ends came to 13 bases. The CDR3 runs 12 residues. CDR3 residues: CASKGVYGTQYF. Written as DNA, the CDR3 is TGTGCCAGTAAGGGAGTTTACGGGACCCAGTACTTC.

This chain uses TRBV5-4 with TRBJ1-2, with D perhaps matching TRBD1 (6 bases). Germline V gene sequence: CDR1 SGHNT, CDR2 YYREEE (reference sequence). This CDR3 is built from 16 residues. V lost 0 bases to trimming and J lost 0 bases, with 12 bases between them. DNA of the CDR3: TGTGCCAGCAGCTTGGAGGGTCAGGGGACTAACTATGGCTACACCTTC. Encoded protein: CASSLEGQGTNYGYTF.

This clone was counted between two and nine times. The chain combines TRBV10-3 with TRBJ2-7; TRBD2 matches 8 bases. Trimming took 10 bases from V and 4 from J; bases not matched to a gene: 3. This CDR3 has 11 residues. Germline CDR1 reads ENHRY; CDR2 reads SYGVKD. The CDR3: CATGGGYEQYF. For the CDR3, the DNA is TGTGCCACCGGGGGGGGGTACGAGCAGTACTTC.

The table lists this clone with a count of one. The chain recombines TRBV3-1 (or the pseudogene TRBV3-2) with TRBJ1-4, with D hard to call. The CDR3 length is 13 residues. Trimming removed 3 bases from V and 6 bases from J, with 8 bases in between. Germline CDR1 is LGHDT and CDR2 is YNNKEL (reference sequence). DNA of the CDR3: TGTGCCAGCAGCCACCCACAGTATGAAAAACTGTTTTTT. It is translated as CASSHPQYEKLFF.

This clone was recorded once. The rearrangement uses TRBV5-4 and TRBJ1-2; no clear D gene. This CDR3 comprises 15 residues. The ends were cut back, 3 bases at V and 8 bases at J, with 20 bases in the middle. Germline lookup yields CDR1 SGHNT and CDR2 YYREEE (reference sequence). CDR3 nucleotides: TGTGCCAGCAGCTCCGGACCGGGAACAGTGAACGGCTACACCTTC. It specifies CASSSGPGTVNGYTF.